The rows below give T cell receptor beta chains drawn from one sample of a study of T cell responses to AZD1222 COVID-19 vaccine. The table came from immunoSEQ multiplex PCR; TCRdb's copy has only in-frame clones and leaves some out. The sample holds roughly 100,000 clones, about 89% seen once. The sample was peripheral blood, taken 28 days after the second dose of the MenACWY control vaccine. These TCRs come from an adult who received the MenACWY meningococcal vaccine as a control. CDR3s include the opening cysteine and the closing phenylalanine or tryptophan. Fields, in order: CDR3 protein, clone size, D gene, J gene, V gene. A D gene is named only where the DNA matches it firmly. Size is omitted from some rows. Given values are once, few, many or a class for expanded clones.

CDR3 protein: CASSQASRARDEKLFF
clone size: NA
D gene: NA
J gene: TRBJ1-4
V gene: TRBV3-1/TRBV3-2

CDR3 protein: CASAERTGEVGELFF
clone size: NA
D gene: TRBD1
J gene: TRBJ2-2
V gene: TRBV5-1

CDR3 protein: CASSQDQAGSLMGNTIYF
clone size: NA
D gene: NA
J gene: TRBJ1-3
V gene: TRBV4-2

CDR3 protein: CASSPTGLGELFF
clone size: NA
D gene: TRBD1
J gene: TRBJ2-2
V gene: TRBV11-2

CDR3 protein: CASSLRAGPYGYTF
clone size: NA
D gene: NA
J gene: TRBJ1-2
V gene: TRBV5-4

CDR3 protein: CASSLVSRPGTNTFYYEQYF
clone size: NA
D gene: TRBD2
J gene: TRBJ2-7
V gene: TRBV7-7

CDR3 protein: CASSPTGRRNQPQHF
clone size: once
D gene: NA
J gene: TRBJ1-5
V gene: TRBV4-3

CDR3 protein: CASSLQGGDQPQHF
clone size: NA
D gene: NA
J gene: TRBJ1-5
V gene: TRBV18

CDR3 protein: CASSLWSGSRSTQYF
clone size: NA
D gene: NA
J gene: TRBJ2-3
V gene: TRBV28

CDR3 protein: CASSSSGVGTGELFF
clone size: NA
D gene: NA
J gene: TRBJ2-2
V gene: TRBV4-2

CDR3 protein: CASRGGGYGYTF
clone size: once
D gene: NA
J gene: TRBJ1-2
V gene: TRBV6-6

CDR3 protein: CAISEPGSGGGRETQYF
clone size: NA
D gene: TRBD2
J gene: TRBJ2-5
V gene: TRBV10-3

CDR3 protein: CASSLSPTNQPQHF
clone size: few
D gene: NA
J gene: TRBJ1-5
V gene: TRBV7-8

CDR3 protein: CAAGIVEAFF
clone size: once
D gene: NA
J gene: TRBJ1-1
V gene: TRBV24-1

CDR3 protein: CASSPGAADTQYF
clone size: NA
D gene: NA
J gene: TRBJ2-3
V gene: TRBV9

CDR3 protein: CASSLWTSTDTQYF
clone size: once
D gene: NA
J gene: TRBJ2-3
V gene: TRBV11-2

CDR3 protein: CAWSTGTGTTEAFF
clone size: NA
D gene: TRBD1
J gene: TRBJ1-1
V gene: TRBV30

CDR3 protein: CASSIGRLDRGKNTIYF
clone size: NA
D gene: TRBD1
J gene: TRBJ1-3
V gene: TRBV19

CDR3 protein: CASSARKFSGNTIYF
clone size: NA
D gene: NA
J gene: TRBJ1-3
V gene: TRBV13

CDR3 protein: CASSLTTGTIKQFF
clone size: NA
D gene: TRBD2
J gene: TRBJ2-1
V gene: TRBV7-2

CDR3 protein: CASSLDRAYGYTF
clone size: NA
D gene: TRBD1
J gene: TRBJ1-2
V gene: TRBV10-2

CDR3 protein: CASSPRRLTSNQPQHF
clone size: NA
D gene: NA
J gene: TRBJ1-5
V gene: TRBV6-2/TRBV6-3

CDR3 protein: CASMRRQGAVQPQHF
clone size: NA
D gene: TRBD1
J gene: TRBJ1-5
V gene: TRBV2

CDR3 protein: CASSFGTQYGYTF
clone size: NA
D gene: NA
J gene: TRBJ1-2
V gene: TRBV5-1

CDR3 protein: CATSREGGGASYEQYF
clone size: once
D gene: NA
J gene: TRBJ2-7
V gene: TRBV15

CDR3 protein: CASSWDRLNTEAFF
clone size: NA
D gene: TRBD1
J gene: TRBJ1-1
V gene: TRBV13

CDR3 protein: CASLSNGRGYGYTF
clone size: NA
D gene: NA
J gene: TRBJ1-2
V gene: TRBV19

CDR3 protein: CASSLSLGGQPQHF
clone size: NA
D gene: NA
J gene: TRBJ1-5
V gene: TRBV28

CDR3 protein: CSVSSKQGALGYTF
clone size: once
D gene: TRBD1
J gene: TRBJ1-2
V gene: TRBV29-1

CDR3 protein: CASSPPEDNYGYTF
clone size: once
D gene: NA
J gene: TRBJ1-2
V gene: TRBV18

CDR3 protein: CSVEGPPQFYNEQFF
clone size: NA
D gene: NA
J gene: TRBJ2-1
V gene: TRBV29-1

CDR3 protein: CARSDAGGGGGYNEQFF
clone size: many
D gene: TRBD2
J gene: TRBJ2-1
V gene: TRBV6-1